The TCR beta chain described here comes from a study of T cell responses to AZD1222 COVID-19 vaccine. Broader study findings: Sampling captured repertoires only after the peak T cell response. Spike-specific TCR breadth and depth both grew after two AZD1222 doses. White British donors predominated, females outnumbered males, and clonal diversity was possibly underestimated.

The method was immunoSEQ multiplex PCR; TCRdb's version includes in-frame clones alone and lacks a portion of them. Of over 75,000 clones detected, over 85% appear once; the ten largest clones hold around 3%. With respect to this clone: What it recognizes is unknown.

The germline V and J ends were trimmed by 10 bases and 1 base, with 13 bases remaining between them. There are 13 residues in the CDR3. The V gene's germline CDR1 is WSHSY and CDR2 SAAADI. The rearrangement links TRBV10-2 to TRBJ1-1; weak D call: TRBD1 (5 bases). The receptor's source is an adult in good health. Sequenced material: peripheral blood, taken on day 0 of AZD1222 vaccination. Here the CDR3 reads CATGRGGNTEAFF. In DNA form, the CDR3 reads TGCGCCACCGGACGGGGGGGGAACACTGAAGCTTTCTTT.